The 30 T cell receptor beta chains below come from one sample, sequenced in a study of blood T cell repertoires in COVID-19. The assay was immunoSEQ multiplex PCR, and TCRdb's table has in-frame clones only and misses some. The table records around 250,000 clones, around 89% of them present only once. The sample taken for sequencing was PBMCs or T cells enriched from blood (not recorded which). The receptors come from a woman aged 35 to 49 with acute COVID-19.

Points on this clone: At one end the junction does not follow the germline gene, possibly because of a read error. This sequence joins TRBV7-7 and TRBJ1-1; D possibly corresponds to TRBD1 (6 bases). This CDR3 is built from 15 residues. CDR1 is SSHAT and CDR2 is FNYEAQ in the germline V gene (reference sequence). The CDR3 reads CASNQGSRMNTEAFF. In DNA, the CDR3 is TGTGCTAGCAACCAGGGGAGTAGAATGAACACTGAAGCTTTCTTT.

V and J are TRBV7-8 and TRBJ2-3; D gene ambiguous. V was trimmed by 1 base and J by 1 base, leaving 3 bases between them. The CDR3 is 13 amino acids. The germline V gene has CDR1 SGHVS and CDR2 FQNEAQ. The CDR3 DNA is TGTGCCAGCAGCTTAGGAGGCACAGATACGCAGTATTTT. Its protein product is CASSLGGTDTQYF.

The V call is TRBV3-1 (or the pseudogene TRBV3-2), the J call TRBJ1-5; perhaps TRBD1 as D (6 bases). Germline V gene lookup returns CDR1 LGHDT and CDR2 YNNKEL (reference sequence). Trimming cost V 0 bases and J 7 bases, with 13 bases left between them. The CDR3 has 15 amino acids. Written as DNA, the CDR3 is TGTGCCAGCAGCCAAGATTCGTCACAGGGCCAGCCCCAGCATTTT. Translation gives CASSQDSSQGQPQHF.

The chain carries TRBV5-1 and TRBJ2-5, with 8 bases fitting TRBD2. V was clipped by 2 bases and J by 1 base; unmatched bases: 4. Germline V gene sequence: CDR1 SGHRS, CDR2 YFSETQ. The CDR3 sequence is 15 residues long. The CDR3 coding sequence is TGCGCCAGCAGCTTTGTGGCGGGGGGCCAAGAGACCCAGTACTTC. It yields the protein CASSFVAGGQETQYF.

The CDR3 sequence: CASSPNSGNTEAFF. The CDR3 DNA is TGTGCCAGCAGTCCCAATTCCGGGAACACTGAAGCTTTCTTT. The V call is TRBV3-1 (or the pseudogene TRBV3-2), the J call TRBJ1-1; D is uncertain. Deletions cut 6 bases from V and 1 base from J, with 12 bases between. The CDR3 is 14 residues long. CDR1 LGHDT and CDR2 YNNKEL come from the germline V gene (reference sequence).

The sample holds one count of this clone. The chain links TRBV9 to TRBJ2-7, with 8 bases lining up with TRBD1. With V trimmed by 4 bases and J by 2 bases, 11 bases remained unmatched. CDR1 and CDR2 (germline): SGDLS, YYNGEE. This CDR3 contains 16 residues. The CDR3 coding sequence is TGTGCCAGCAGCCCCACTTTGACAGGGGTCCCCTACGAGCAGTACTTC. It translates to CASSPTLTGVPYEQYF.

The table lists this clone with a few counts. The chain combines TRBV19 with TRBJ1-5; D gene uncertain. The germline V and J ends were trimmed by 3 bases and 4 bases, with 13 bases remaining between them. Germline V gene data show CDR1 as LNHDA and CDR2 as SQIVND (reference sequence). The CDR3 covers 15 residues. CDR3 coding DNA: TGTGCCAGTAGTATTGGAGGGCAGGAGAATCAGCCCCAGCATTTT. This encodes CASSIGGQENQPQHF.

This sequence joins TRBV28 and TRBJ1-2; tentative D call: TRBD1 (6 bases). Germline CDR1 MDHEN, CDR2 SYDVKM. Trimming pared 5 bases from V and 7 bases from J, leaving 20 bases between. The CDR3 runs to 15 residues. CDR3 sequence: CASSPPDSVLFGYTF. The CDR3 coding sequence is TGTGCCAGCAGTCCCCCGGACAGTGTCTTATTTGGCTACACCTTC.

The CDR3 DNA reads as TGCGCCAGCAGCTTGGGGACTAGCGGGTTAACAGATACGCAGTATTTT. It is translated as CASSLGTSGLTDTQYF. The chain uses TRBV5-1 and TRBJ2-3; 11 bases align to TRBD2. The germline CDR1 and CDR2 sequences are SGHRS and YFSETQ. This CDR3 contains 16 residues. Trimming took 0 bases from V and 3 from J; bases not matched to a gene: 3.

The V gene is TRBV6-5, the J gene TRBJ2-7, with D unclear. The CDR3 sequence is 14 residues long. Germline loops: CDR1 MNHEY, CDR2 SVGAGI. The ends were cut back, 8 bases at V and 4 bases at J, with 18 bases in the middle. CDR3 sequence reads: CASSKPSNLYEQYF. In nucleotides, the CDR3 is TGTGCCAGCTCTAAGCCCTCGAACTTATACGAGCAGTACTTC.

V is TRBV28 and J is TRBJ1-4; 7 bases map to TRBD1. Unmatched junction bases numbered 9, after V lost 4 bases and J lost 4 bases. The CDR3 extends over 16 amino acids. Germline CDR1 reads MDHEN; CDR2 reads SYDVKM. This chain's CDR3 is CASSSPLQGYNEKLFF. CDR3 DNA: TGTGCCAGCAGTTCCCCCCTACAGGGGTATAATGAAAAACTGTTTTTT.

The V call is TRBV15, the J call TRBJ2-1; 10 bases fit TRBD1. Germline V CDR1 and CDR2: LNHNV, YYDKDF (reference sequence). The CDR3 totals 14 residues. With 4 bases clipped from V and 8 bases from J, the junction kept 5 bases outside the gene matches. The CDR3 bases are TGTGCCACCAGCAAAGGACAGGGGGACGATGAGCAGTTCTTC. It yields the protein CATSKGQGDDEQFF.

The chain carries TRBV30 and TRBJ1-1; 8 bases line up with TRBD1. Germline V gene sequence: CDR1 GTSNPN, CDR2 SVGIG (reference sequence). With V trimmed by 3 bases and J by 7 bases, 4 bases remained unmatched. CDR3 length equals 12 residues. This CDR3 reads CAWRSGGGEAFF. CDR3 coding DNA: TGTGCCTGGAGATCAGGGGGCGGTGAAGCTTTCTTT.

The V gene is TRBV30, the J gene TRBJ1-6; tentative D call: TRBD1 (6 bases). Germline V gene data show CDR1 as GTSNPN and CDR2 as SVGIG (reference sequence). The CDR3 is 17 residues long. V lost 0 bases and J lost 5, with 17 bases in between. The CDR3 DNA sequence: TGTGCCTGGAGTGTAGGCACAGGGTATGCGGATAATTCACCCCTCCACTTT. Translated: CAWSVGTGYADNSPLHF.

The rearrangement uses TRBV24-1 and TRBJ1-4; 8 positions agree with TRBD1. Germline CDR1 reads KGHDR; CDR2 reads SFDVKD. After removal of 6 bases from V and 8 bases from J, the junction contained 7 bases not matched to a gene. This CDR3 is built from 14 residues. CDR3 bases: TGTGCCACCAGTTCGACAGGGGTCAACGAAAAACTGTTTTTT. Residues: CATSSTGVNEKLFF.

The chain joins TRBV6-4 to TRBJ1-2; 11 bases map to TRBD1. There are 15 residues in the CDR3. The J segment lost 4 bases and the V segment lost 3 bases, leaving 4 bases of the junction unmatched. Germline V gene sequence: CDR1 MRHNA, CDR2 SNTAGT. CDR3 sequence reads: CASSESGTGGYGYTF. The DNA of the CDR3 is TGTGCCAGCAGTGAATCCGGGACAGGGGGCTATGGCTACACCTTC.

V usage is TRBV18 and J usage is TRBJ2-1; D possibly corresponds to TRBD1 (5 bases). V was pared by 0 bases and J by 9 bases, with 12 bases between. The CDR3 contains 14 residues. Per germline, CDR1 KGHSH and CDR2 LQKENI. CDR3 loop: CASSPPSQVGEQFF. DNA of the CDR3: TGTGCCAGCTCACCACCCTCACAGGTTGGTGAGCAGTTCTTC.

The chain combines TRBV27 with TRBJ2-2; D is unclear. Trimming removed 3 bases from V and 1 base from J, with 6 bases in between. The CDR3 loop spans 14 amino acids. From germline, CDR1 is MNHEY and CDR2 SMNVEV (reference sequence). Written as DNA, the CDR3 is TGTGCCAGCAGTTTCCTACTGAACACCGGGGAGCTGTTTTTT. Translated, it gives CASSFLLNTGELFF.

This chain joins TRBV6-1 and TRBJ1-5; D is unclear. Germline V gene data show CDR1 as MNHNS and CDR2 as SASEGT. The V gene lost 1 base and the J gene lost 2 bases, with 9 bases spanning the gap. CDR3 length equals 15 residues. CDR3 in amino acids: CASSEEQLGNQPQHF. CDR3 in DNA: TGTGCCAGCAGTGAAGAGCAACTCGGCAATCAGCCCCAGCATTTT.

The V gene is TRBV25-1, the J gene TRBJ1-2; no clear D. The V end was cut by 7 bases, the J end by 4 bases, with 16 bases between. Germline values: CDR1 MGHDK, CDR2 SYGVNS. The CDR3 spans 14 residues. This chain's CDR3 is CASTSTNSPYGYTF. DNA for the CDR3: TGTGCCAGCACCTCCACGAACAGTCCCTATGGCTACACCTTC.

This clone came up once. Within the sample, other DNA sequences also encode this same CDR3. The chain joins TRBV5-1 to TRBJ2-2, with TRBD2 as a possible D gene (6 bases). The CDR3 spans 16 residues. From germline, CDR1 is SGHRS and CDR2 YFSETQ. The V and J ends lost 0 bases and 0 bases respectively, with 9 bases between them. CDR3 residues: CASSLVPGANTGELFF. CDR3 sequence (DNA): TGCGCCAGCAGCTTGGTTCCGGGAGCGAACACCGGGGAGCTGTTTTTT.

This clone was seen a handful of times. The junction departs from the called germline gene at one end, perhaps through a read error. The chain uses TRBV3-1 (or the pseudogene TRBV3-2) and TRBJ2-7; the D gene is possibly TRBD1 (6 bases). The germline CDR1 and CDR2 sequences are LGHDT and YNNKEL (reference sequence). This CDR3 has 12 amino acids. The CDR3 region is CASSQGGTGHIF. DNA for the CDR3: TGTGCCAGCAGCCAAGGGGGGACGGGACACATATTC.

The V and J genes are TRBV7-9 and TRBJ2-7; 9 bases agree with TRBD1. Trimming removed 5 bases from V and 3 bases from J; junction bases left unmatched: 5. This CDR3 is built from 14 residues. CDR1 is SEHNR, CDR2 FQNEAQ, per germline (reference sequence). CDR3 loop: CASSLGTGSYEQYF. DNA of the CDR3: TGTGCCAGCAGCCTCGGGACAGGGAGCTACGAGCAGTACTTC.

The genes are TRBV3-1 (or the pseudogene TRBV3-2) and TRBJ2-3; D is undetermined. V was shortened by 1 base and J by 3 bases, with 8 bases between the two germline ends. The CDR3 spans 14 residues. Germline-derived CDR1 and CDR2 are LGHDT and YNNKEL (reference sequence). The CDR3 nucleotides read TGTGCCAGCAGCCAAGGGGCCCGGACAGATACGCAGTATTTT. Translated, it gives CASSQGARTDTQYF.

The J gene is TRBJ2-7, the V gene TRBV7-8; D is unresolved. Per the germline V gene, CDR1 is SGHVS and CDR2 is FQNEAQ. This CDR3 has 15 residues. V was trimmed by 4 bases and J by 0 bases, leaving 13 bases between them. The CDR3 region is CASSSRLMSSYEQYF. Written as DNA, the CDR3 is TGTGCCAGCAGCTCGCGACTGATGAGCTCCTACGAGCAGTACTTC.

The chain combines TRBV5-1 with TRBJ1-4; D might be TRBD1 (6 bases). Trimming left V 4 bases short and J 5 bases short, with 12 bases between. The CDR3 spans 14 residues. Germline CDR1 is SGHRS and CDR2 is YFSETQ. CDR3 region: CASSAGVQNEKLFF. The CDR3 DNA follows: TGCGCCAGCAGCGCAGGGGTACAAAATGAAAAACTGTTTTTT.

This clone has a single count. The V call is TRBV10-3, the J call TRBJ1-1; 7 positions agree with TRBD1. This CDR3 has 14 residues. The V segment lost 6 bases and the J segment 0 bases; nucleotides outside the gene matches: 4. Germline CDR1 ENHRY, CDR2 SYGVKD. CDR3 region: CAIRGTVVNTEAFF. Here the CDR3 DNA reads TGTGCCATCAGAGGGACAGTAGTGAACACTGAAGCTTTCTTT.

The rearrangement joins TRBV5-1 to TRBJ2-1; D not resolved. The CDR3 has 13 amino acids. Germline assignment: CDR1 SGHRS and CDR2 YFSETQ. Trimming left V 2 bases short and J 6 bases short, with 9 bases between. The CDR3 DNA sequence: TGCGCCAGCAGCTTCGAGGCCCGCAATGAGCAGTTCTTC. It yields the protein CASSFEARNEQFF.

This clone was detected only once. The chain couples TRBV6-1 to TRBJ1-1; possible D gene TRBD1, 5 bases. The ends were cut back, 2 bases at V and 7 bases at J, with 11 bases in the middle. The CDR3 extends over 13 amino acids. Per the germline V gene, CDR1 is MNHNS and CDR2 is SASEGT. The CDR3 spells CASSENRGGEAFF. The CDR3 nucleotides are TGTGCCAGCAGTGAAAATAGGGGCGGTGAAGCTTTCTTT.

J is TRBJ1-2 and V is TRBV28; D not certain. This CDR3 comprises 13 residues. The V gene's germline CDR1 is MDHEN and CDR2 SYDVKM. The ends were cut back, 3 bases at V and 8 bases at J, with 13 bases in the middle. CDR3 in amino acids: CASSFGGEWGYTF. The CDR3 DNA reads as TGTGCCAGCAGTTTCGGCGGGGAGTGGGGCTACACCTTC.